The source of this T cell receptor beta chain is a study of blood T cell repertoires in COVID-19. Overall study context: Collection of acute and convalescent COVID-19 samples took place in the United States, Italy and Spain. Sample material is recorded as cDNA or gDNA derived from T cells, B-cell-depleted T cells, or PBMCs.

Per the germline V gene, CDR1 is SGHVS and CDR2 is FNYEAQ. V shed 1 base and J shed 5 bases, with 14 bases lying between them. The CDR3 contains 15 residues. Per the original methods: Amplified reference gene primers provided the basis for estimating nucleated cell counts. Data came from immunoSEQ multiplex PCR; TCRdb stores just in-frame clones and leaves some out. V, J and clone size are those of that table, while D and trimming were read from the DNA. The sample has about 120,000 clones; just under 90% are singletons. The TCR comes from a woman aged 50 to 60 with acute or convalescent COVID-19. Sequenced sample: peripheral blood. The chain is built from TRBV7-6 and TRBJ1-1; TRBD1 might be the D (5 bases). Written as DNA, the CDR3 is TGTGCCAGCAGCTTAGTAGGGGCTCTGGAGACTGAAGCTTTCTTT. Its translation is CASSLVGALETEAFF. The full variable domain, rest sourced from reference TRBV7-6 and TRBJ1-1, is GAGVSQSPRYKVTKRGQDVALRCDPISGHVSLYWYRQALGQGPEFLTYFNYEAQQDKSGLPNDRFSAERPEGSISTLTIQRTEQRDSAMYRCASSLVGALETEAFFGQGTRLTVV.